This paragraph reports one T cell receptor beta chain. The record originates from a study of T cell responses to AZD1222 COVID-19 vaccine. Profiled with immunoSEQ multiplex PCR; TCRdb holds only in-frame clones, not every one. The data show 65,000 to 70,000 clones, approximately 80% seen once. There are 18 residues in the CDR3. V gave up 0 bases and J gave up 4 bases; unmatched junction bases: 9. Germline CDR1 reads MGHRA; CDR2 reads YSYEKL. The specimen was peripheral blood, collected on day 0 of AZD1222 vaccination. J is TRBJ2-6 and V is TRBV4-1; the match to TRBD2 covers 7 bases. This TCR was recovered from an adult in good health. CDR3: CASSQEWGGRVGANVLTF. CDR3 nucleotide sequence: TGCGCCAGCAGCCAAGAATGGGGAGGGCGTGTAGGGGCCAACGTCCTGACTTTC.